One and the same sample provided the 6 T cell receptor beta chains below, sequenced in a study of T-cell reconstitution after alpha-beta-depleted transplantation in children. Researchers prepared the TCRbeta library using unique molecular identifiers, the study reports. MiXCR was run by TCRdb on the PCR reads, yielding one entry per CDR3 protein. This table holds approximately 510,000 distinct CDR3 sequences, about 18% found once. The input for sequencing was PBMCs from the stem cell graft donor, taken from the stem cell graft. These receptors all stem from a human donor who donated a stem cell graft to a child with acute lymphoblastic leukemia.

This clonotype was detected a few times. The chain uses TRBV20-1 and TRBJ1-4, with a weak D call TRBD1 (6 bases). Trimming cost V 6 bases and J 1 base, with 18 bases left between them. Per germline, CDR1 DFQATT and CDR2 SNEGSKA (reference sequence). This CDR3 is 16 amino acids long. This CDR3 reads CSANPGTRGTNEKLFF. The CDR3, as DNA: TGCAGTGCGAACCCCGGGACAAGAGGAACTAATGAAAAACTGTTTTTT.

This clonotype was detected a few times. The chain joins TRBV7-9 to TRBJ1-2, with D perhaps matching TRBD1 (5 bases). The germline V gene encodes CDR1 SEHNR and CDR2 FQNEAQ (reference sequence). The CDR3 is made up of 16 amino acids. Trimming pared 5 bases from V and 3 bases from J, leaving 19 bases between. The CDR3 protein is CASSPIGWGRDYGYTF. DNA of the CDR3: TGTGCCAGCAGCCCGATCGGTTGGGGCCGGGACTATGGCTACACCTTC.

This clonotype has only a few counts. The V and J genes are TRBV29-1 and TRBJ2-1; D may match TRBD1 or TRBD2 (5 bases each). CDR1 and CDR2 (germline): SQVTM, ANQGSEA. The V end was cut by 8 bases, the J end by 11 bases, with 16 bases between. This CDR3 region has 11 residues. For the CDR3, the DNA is TGCAGCTTCCGACGCCAGGGACAGCAGTTCTTC. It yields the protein CSFRRQGQQFF.

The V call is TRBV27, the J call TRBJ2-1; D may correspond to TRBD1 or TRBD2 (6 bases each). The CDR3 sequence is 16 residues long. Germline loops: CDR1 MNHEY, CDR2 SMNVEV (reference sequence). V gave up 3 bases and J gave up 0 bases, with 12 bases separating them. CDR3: CASSFIQGGSYNEQFF. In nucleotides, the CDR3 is TGTGCCAGCAGTTTCATACAGGGAGGCTCCTACAATGAGCAGTTCTTC.

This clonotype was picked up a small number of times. CDR3 DNA: TGTGCCACCAGCAGCACCCATCAGGGAAATCATCGAAATCAGCCCCAGCATTTT. Its protein is CATSSTHQGNHRNQPQHF. The chain has TRBV15 and TRBJ1-5; TRBD1 is a possible D gene (5 bases). The CDR3 has 18 residues. The germline V gene encodes CDR1 LNHNV and CDR2 YYDKDF (reference sequence). V shed 3 bases and J shed 4 bases, with 22 bases lying between them.

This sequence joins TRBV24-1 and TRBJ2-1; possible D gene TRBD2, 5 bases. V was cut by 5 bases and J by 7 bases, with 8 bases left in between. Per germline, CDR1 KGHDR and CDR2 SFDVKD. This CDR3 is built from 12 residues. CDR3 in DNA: TGTGCCACCAGTGTTGGCGGGAATGAGCAGTTCTTC. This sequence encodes CATSVGGNEQFF.